This is a list of T cell receptor beta chains from one sample in a study of OX40 agonist ivuxolimab in advanced cancers. Sequencing used immunoSEQ multiplex PCR; TCRdb keeps in-frame clones, though not all of them. The data show nearly 110,000 clones, around 93% seen once. The specimen comprised CD4+ or CD8+ T cells sorted from blood, sampled in a trial of the OX40 agonist ivuxolimab. These receptors all stem from an adult with an advanced solid tumor such as melanoma, head and neck, liver or kidney cancer. Both conserved end residues are part of each CDR3. A D gene is named only where the DNA matches it firmly. Size values are once, few and many counts, or a class for expanded clones, and some rows have none.

clone size	D gene	V gene	J gene	CDR3 protein	CDR3 DNA
.	TRBD1	TRBV2	TRBJ2-7	CASSVGSGQGSYEQYF	TGTGCCAGCAGTGTAGGCTCGGGACAGGGGTCCTACGAGCAGTACTTC
.	.	TRBV27	TRBJ2-2	CASSTGYTGELFF	TGTGCCAGCAGTACCGGGTACACCGGGGAGCTGTTTTTT
.	.	TRBV7-2	TRBJ2-3	CASSLVATFSTDTQYF	TGTGCCAGCAGCTTAGTCGCGACCTTTAGCACAGATACGCAGTATTTT
.	.	TRBV7-2	TRBJ1-3	CASSPLTPTVGNTIYF	TGTGCCAGCAGCCCTTTGACACCGACCGTCGGAAACACCATATATTTT
.	.	TRBV7-3	TRBJ2-5	CASSLNREETQYF	TGTGCCAGCAGCTTAAACAGAGAAGAGACCCAGTACTTC
.	.	TRBV5-1	TRBJ2-2	CASSLEGQNLNTGELFF	TGCGCCAGCAGCTTGGAGGGGCAGAATTTGAACACCGGGGAGCTGTTTTTT
.	TRBD2	TRBV7-9	TRBJ2-1	CASSQPRGLAGGPGNEQFF	TGTGCCAGCAGCCAACCCCGGGGACTAGCGGGAGGGCCAGGCAATGAGCAGTTCTTC
.	.	TRBV7-8	TRBJ1-6	CASSLDSNSPLHF	TGTGCCAGCAGCCTGGACAGCAATTCACCCCTCCACTTT
.	.	TRBV7-9	TRBJ1-5	CASSLVQGTAQGQPQHF	TGTGCCAGCAGCTTAGTCCAGGGGACGGCGCAGGGACAGCCCCAGCATTTT
.	TRBD2	TRBV10-3	TRBJ2-1	CAISGQAGGPTVYNEQFF	TGTGCCATCAGTGGCCAAGCGGGAGGTCCCACCGTCTACAATGAGCAGTTCTTC
.	.	TRBV10-3	TRBJ2-7	CAISDQQGYEQYF	TGTGCCATCAGTGATCAACAGGGCTACGAGCAGTACTTC
.	TRBD1	TRBV27	TRBJ1-1	CASSFRDRGEAFF	TGTGCCAGCAGTTTCCGGGACAGGGGGGAAGCTTTCTTT
.	TRBD1	TRBV27	TRBJ2-7	CASSPWDRVVDEQYF	TGTGCCAGCAGTCCGTGGGACAGGGTGGTCGACGAGCAGTACTTC
.	.	TRBV5-4	TRBJ2-2	CASSLVAGMNTGELFF	TGTGCCAGCAGCTTGGTGGCGGGGATGAACACCGGGGAGCTGTTTTTT
.	.	TRBV7-2	TRBJ1-5	CASSSTGNNQPQHF	TGTGCCAGCAGCAGTACAGGGAACAATCAGCCCCAGCATTTT
.	.	TRBV9	TRBJ2-5	CASSVNQGHETQYF	TGTGCCAGCAGCGTAAATCAGGGCCATGAGACCCAGTACTTC
once	TRBD2	TRBV28	TRBJ2-1	CASSLYRDYVNEQFF	TGTGCCAGCAGTTTATATCGGGACTATGTCAATGAGCAGTTCTTC
.	.	TRBV4-1	TRBJ2-4	CASSQGGVGTRQYKNIQYF	TGCGCCAGCAGCCAAGGGGGGGTTGGAACGCGACAATACAAAAACATTCAGTACTTC
.	TRBD1	TRBV27	TRBJ1-2	CASFSWAGGKGNYGYTF	TGTGCCAGCTTTTCCTGGGCAGGGGGCAAGGGAAACTATGGCTACACCTTC
.	.	TRBV5-1	TRBJ1-3	CASSLVYF	TGCGCCAGCAGCTTGGTGTATTTT
.	.	TRBV11-3	TRBJ2-7	CASSGQGLTSAGYEQYF	TGTGCCAGCAGCGGACAGGGCCTGACTAGCGCCGGGTACGAGCAGTACTTC
few	.	TRBV9	TRBJ2-7	CASSVSGTSVEQYF	TGTGCCAGCAGCGTATCAGGGACAAGTGTGGAGCAGTACTTC
.	.	TRBV4-3	TRBJ2-1	CTSSQDVAYNEQFF	TGCACCAGCAGCCAAGATGTAGCCTACAATGAGCAGTTCTTC
.	.	TRBV11-2	TRBJ2-7	CASSFMNEQYF	TGTGCCAGCAGCTTCATGAATGAGCAGTACTTC
.	TRBD2	TRBV7-6	TRBJ2-1	CASSFELAGAGEQFF	TGTGCCAGCAGCTTTGAACTAGCGGGAGCGGGCGAGCAGTTCTTC
.	.	TRBV28	TRBJ1-5	CASSSPGGSNQPQHF	TGTGCCAGCAGTTCCCCCGGGGGGAGCAATCAGCCCCAGCATTTT
once	.	TRBV7-3	TRBJ1-1	CASSRQNKGTEAFF	TGTGCCAGCAGCCGACAGAACAAGGGCACTGAAGCTTTCTTT
.	.	TRBV6-5	TRBJ2-1	CASSYSSPNQGDEQFF	TGTGCCAGCAGTTACTCGAGCCCCAACCAGGGCGATGAGCAGTTCTTC
.	TRBD2	TRBV18	TRBJ2-1	CASSPLREGSSYNEQFF	TGTGCCAGCTCACCTCTCCGGGAGGGTAGCTCCTACAATGAGCAGTTCTTC
.	TRBD1	TRBV5-1	TRBJ1-1	CASSLQGAPSTEAFF	TGCGCCAGCAGCTTACAGGGGGCGCCTAGCACTGAAGCTTTCTTT
.	TRBD1	TRBV6-5	TRBJ2-7	CASSPWDRRVEQYF	TGTGCCAGCAGTCCCTGGGACAGGCGGGTCGAGCAGTACTTC
.	.	TRBV9	TRBJ2-1	CASSPIGSYNEQFF	TGTGCCAGCAGCCCGATCGGCTCCTACAATGAGCAGTTCTTC
.	TRBD1	TRBV19	TRBJ1-4	CASSTGQGRTTNEKLFF	TGTGCCAGTAGTACTGGACAGGGTAGAACAACTAATGAAAAACTGTTTTTT
.	.	TRBV9	TRBJ2-1	CASSVTVGNYNEQFF	TGTGCCAGCAGCGTTACCGTTGGGAATTACAATGAGCAGTTCTTC
.	.	TRBV19	TRBJ1-2	CASSLIGGISYGYTF	TGTGCCAGTAGCCTCATTGGGGGGATTTCCTATGGCTACACCTTC
.	TRBD1	TRBV29-1	TRBJ2-7	CSAGQGIYEQYF	TGCAGCGCTGGACAGGGGATCTACGAGCAGTACTTC
.	.	TRBV6-1	TRBJ2-3	CASSEAGSLLTDTQYF	TGTGCCAGCAGTGAAGCTGGGAGTCTACTCACAGATACGCAGTATTTT